This T cell receptor (beta chain) was profiled in a study of T cell responses to AZD1222 COVID-19 vaccine. Study-level points and caveats: CD4 TCRs associated with vaccination spanned spike, dominating at 160-218 and 743-854. Close to half of spike-specific TCRs reportedly recognize unmutated variant regions. Two AZD1222 doses significantly raised spike-specific TCR breadth and depth over controls.

A note on this clone: Its cognate antigen is unknown.

Sequencing used immunoSEQ multiplex PCR; TCRdb keeps in-frame clones, though not all of them. The sample has about 67,000 clones; roughly 80% are singletons. Both about-4-week and about-12-week second-dose recipients were combined. The CDR3 spans 13 residues. Germline CDR1 and CDR2: LNHDA and SQIVND (reference sequence). V lost 6 bases and J lost 4; bases outside the gene matches: 4. Sample: peripheral blood, taken 28 days after the second AZD1222 dose. This sequence joins TRBV19 and TRBJ2-7; TRBD1 aligns across 9 bases. The sequence was obtained from an adult who received the AZD1222 COVID-19 vaccine. The CDR3 region is CASSLTGGYEQYF. Here the CDR3 DNA reads TGTGCCAGTAGCCTGACAGGGGGTTACGAGCAGTACTTC.